These T cell receptor beta chains were read from a single sample in a study of beta chain features in type 1 diabetes. Profiling relied on immunoSEQ multiplex PCR, and the TCRdb table lists in-frame clones only, not all of them. The sample has about 44,000 clones, over 50% seen once. Material: Tregs from blood. All receptors derive from a woman younger than 30 in good health. Each CDR3 is given with its conserved first and last residue.

CDR3	V	length
CASSLLPGAGEQFF	TRBV2	14
CAWSTRGGTYEQYF	TRBV30	14
CATSDSNLYNEQFF	TRBV15	14
CAWSVLRVYGAEAFF	TRBV30	15
CASSLEPLAGMYEQYF	TRBV5-4	16
CASSFATGFGRASTDTQYF	TRBV7-9	19
CASSLRFSFEQYF	TRBV27	13
CASSLATGPMNTEAFF	TRBV5-5	16
CASSLGLVGEQFF	TRBV11-1	13
CASRQADNSPLHF	TRBV19	13
CAIRRMPLDKNTEAFF	TRBV10-3	16
CASSLYRGSDNEQFF	TRBV19	15
CASGLGQTYGYTF	TRBV12-5	13
CASSEWDRAAGELFF	TRBV6-1	15
CASSEWQGAENIQYF	TRBV25-1	15
CASSPQETQYF	TRBV7-9	11
CASFPGTLLDYGYTF	TRBV19	15
CASSLGASGIYEQYF	TRBV5-4	15
CASSLAWGQGDEKLFF	TRBV7-2	16
CASSLQDRANEQFF	TRBV5-1	14
CASSLKLGRPYEQYF	TRBV5-6	15
CASSLSGGINTDTQYF	TRBV27	16
CASWGTSYGEQFF	TRBV2	13
CAISERPPGQNTGELFF	TRBV10-3	17
CASSKGQDPNYGYTF	TRBV4-1	15
CASSSREGHETQYF	TRBV2	14
CASSLRTGGPYNTQYF	TRBV5-1	16
CASSTARGNYGYTF	TRBV19	14
CASSLDRGQPQHF	TRBV11-2	13
CASSSDRPDNEKLFF	TRBV18	15
CASRTGGAISYEQYF	TRBV6-1	15